This T cell receptor (beta chain) was found in a study of blood T cell repertoires in COVID-19. Method: immunoSEQ multiplex PCR; TCRdb's copy keeps in-frame clones and lacks some. This table holds about 140,000 clones, 79% found once. The CDR3 sequence is 15 residues long. The J segment lost 5 bases and the V segment lost 0 bases, leaving 5 bases of the junction unmatched. Germline loops: CDR1 SGHTA, CDR2 FQGNSA. This receptor was obtained from a man aged 55 to 70 with acute or convalescent COVID-19. The specimen sequenced was peripheral blood. This sequence joins TRBV7-2 and TRBJ1-2; 8 nucleotides align to TRBD1. The CDR3 bases are TGTGCCAGCAGCTTAGCCCAGGGGGCGGGGTATGGCTACACCTTC. It is translated as CASSLAQGAGYGYTF.